This TCR beta chain was observed in a study of shared clonotypes between healthy human individuals (dated by TCRdb to about 2020). Regarding the study in general: A few men and a couple of women, aged 18 to 49 years, made up the cohort. Per donor, three plates each were used for CD4 naive and CD4 memory, two for CD8 naive, and one for CD8 memory. To estimate repertoire size and how much clonotypes are shared between individuals, the study performed deep sequencing of blood TCR repertoires from 4 to 6 healthy adults. To increase sequencing depth and limit assay-specific biases, different laboratories used diverse techniques to prepare libraries and sequence TCR repertoires. Each donor's leukapheresis produced roughly between roughly 0.94 and 9.5 billion PBMCs. Overall results and qualifications from the work: Based on pairwise subsampling, the degree of clonotype sharing among donors was expected to be affected by sequencing depth. Clonotypes shared by all four sorted-subset donors showed higher generation probabilities than non-shared clonotypes. The small number of donors limited the genetic and exposure-history diversity represented. Even with the large sequencing depth, rarefaction of the sorted-subset datasets indicated that sequencing was incomplete. Sampling was restricted to blood, and TCR repertoires in tissues likely differ from the TCR repertoires found in blood. Naive subsets generally had larger estimated clonotype richness than memory subsets did. Across a few donors, 4.5% to 6.5% of naive CD4, around 3.5% of naive CD8, 2.3% of memory CD4, and 0.4% of memory CD8 clonotypes were shared.

CDR1 and CDR2 are drawn from the germline V gene: KGHSH, LQKENI. The CDR3 covers 13 residues, taking in both the cysteine and the phenylalanine. Only the CDR3 part of the read is kept: 39 bases, read in frame from the first base. V and J are trimmed by 5 bases and 7 bases, and the gene matches miss 4 bases of the junction. The donors were healthy, HIV-negative adults with no recently reported acute infections or vaccinations. Every donor was a Caucasian adult living in Nashville, Tennessee, USA. CD4+ T cells were enriched by magnetic negative selection; naive cells were then positively selected on CD45RA, and the negative fraction formed the memory subset. Blood was collected by leukapheresis, and PBMCs were isolated by Ficoll-Histopaque density gradient centrifugation and then cryopreserved in liquid nitrogen vapor phase. Purity and quantity of every magnetically sorted T cell population were checked by analytical flow cytometry. Each sorted fraction had its genomic DNA isolated and then quantified by UV absorbance on a Nanodrop 2000c.

As concerns this clone: Its antigen specificity is not known. No much larger clonotype is one base removed from it; base qualities were not supplied.

TCR CDR3 regions were amplified from genomic DNA by multiplex PCR using the deep immunoSEQ assay. Genomic DNA extracted from each cell subset was distributed evenly over all wells of several immunoSEQ 96-well plates, and each plate served as one replicate. Each replicate PCR for sorted subsets received 200 ng genomic DNA, equal to tens of thousands of T cell genomes. Purified libraries were measured with a Qubit 3.0 fluorometer, size-checked on a Bioanalyzer 2100, and measured again with the KAPA Library Quantification kit. Every immunoSEQ 96-well plate was sequenced on a separate single-read 150-cycle Illumina NextSeq 550 flow cell. For the original study's pipeline: Because only junctional sequences without quality scores were contained in the immunoSEQ output, filtering matching that applied to full-length reads could not be performed. Sequences were annotated with PyIR, a Python wrapper for IgBLAST v1.9, and V/J genes and CDR3 were assigned using IMGT germline references. Reads were filtered out if the reads had weak V/J assignments (E-value above 1e-6), no CDR3, stop codons, out-of-frame junctions, or ambiguous translated residues. V3J clonotypes were defined by identical inferred V gene, J gene, and CDR3 amino acid sequence. To compute the percentage overlap between repertoires, the number of shared unique clonotypes was divided by the size of the smaller repertoire. RTK rarefaction, the Chao1 estimator, and Recon v2.1 estimates of unobserved clonotypes were used to assess repertoire richness. Generation probabilities were computed with OLGA for all TCRbeta clonotypes obtained by the gDNA method from a few donors. TCRdb took this table from immuneACCESS and kept in-frame rearrangements with V and J called. Such tables lack part of the clones; where checked against another copy, unresolved V genes explain under half of the gap, and the rest is unexplained. V, J and clone size are taken as reported in that table, and D and trimming were inferred from the DNA itself. The sample data list more than 2,000,000 clones, and 85% to 95% of these were observed just once. The top ten clones comprise roughly 0.36% of the sample.

The specimen was naive CD4+ T cells from PBMCs. In light of the paper, this sample's cell subset or site label describes: CD45RA+ positively selected. This receptor was obtained from a man between 18 and 35 years old in good health. Some clones in this sample may be carry-over from other donors' samples. This sequence uses TRBV18 and TRBJ1-5; TRBD1 aligns with 8 central bases. The CDR3 in this case is CASSSTGEQPQHF. The DNA reads TGTGCCAGCTCATCGACAGGGGAACAGCCCCAGCATTTT.